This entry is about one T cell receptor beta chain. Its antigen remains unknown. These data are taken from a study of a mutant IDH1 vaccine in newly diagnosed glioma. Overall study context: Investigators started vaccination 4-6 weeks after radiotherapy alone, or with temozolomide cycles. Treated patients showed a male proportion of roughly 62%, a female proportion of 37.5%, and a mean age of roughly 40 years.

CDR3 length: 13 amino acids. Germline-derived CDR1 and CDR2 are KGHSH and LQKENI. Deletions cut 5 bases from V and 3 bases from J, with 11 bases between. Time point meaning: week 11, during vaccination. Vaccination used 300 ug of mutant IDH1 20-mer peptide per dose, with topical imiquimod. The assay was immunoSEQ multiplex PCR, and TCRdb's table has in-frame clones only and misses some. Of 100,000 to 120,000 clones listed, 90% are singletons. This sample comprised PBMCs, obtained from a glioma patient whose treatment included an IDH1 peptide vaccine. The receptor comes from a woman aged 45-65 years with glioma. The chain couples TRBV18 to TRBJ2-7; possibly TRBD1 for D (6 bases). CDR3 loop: CASSVHRDYEQYF. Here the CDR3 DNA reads TGTGCCAGCTCAGTACACAGGGACTACGAGCAGTACTTC.